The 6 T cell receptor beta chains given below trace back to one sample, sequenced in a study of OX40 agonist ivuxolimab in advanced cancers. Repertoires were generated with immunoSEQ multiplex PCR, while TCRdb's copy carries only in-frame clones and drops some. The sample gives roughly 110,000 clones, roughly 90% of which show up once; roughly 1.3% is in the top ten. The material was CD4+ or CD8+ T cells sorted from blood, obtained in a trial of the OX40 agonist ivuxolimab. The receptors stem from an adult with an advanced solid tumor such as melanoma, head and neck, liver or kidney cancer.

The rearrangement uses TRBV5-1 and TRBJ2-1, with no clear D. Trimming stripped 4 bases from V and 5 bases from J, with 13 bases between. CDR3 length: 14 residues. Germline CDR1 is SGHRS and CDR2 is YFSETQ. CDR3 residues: CASSAYGLNNEQFF. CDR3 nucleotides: TGCGCCAGCAGCGCCTATGGATTGAACAATGAGCAGTTCTTC.

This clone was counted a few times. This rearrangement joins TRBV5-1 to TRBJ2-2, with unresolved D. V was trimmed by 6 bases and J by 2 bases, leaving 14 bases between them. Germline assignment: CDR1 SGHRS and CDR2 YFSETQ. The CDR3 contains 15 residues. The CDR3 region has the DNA TGCGCCAGCACCCCTTTGATGAGCAACACCGGGGAGCTGTTTTTT. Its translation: CASTPLMSNTGELFF.

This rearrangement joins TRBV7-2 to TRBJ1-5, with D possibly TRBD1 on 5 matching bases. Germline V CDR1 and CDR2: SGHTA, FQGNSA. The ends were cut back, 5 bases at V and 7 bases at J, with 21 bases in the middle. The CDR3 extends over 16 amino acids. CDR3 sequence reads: CASSQTSGQGGQPQHF. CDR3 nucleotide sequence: TGTGCCAGCAGCCAAACGTCGGGGCAGGGAGGACAGCCCCAGCATTTT.

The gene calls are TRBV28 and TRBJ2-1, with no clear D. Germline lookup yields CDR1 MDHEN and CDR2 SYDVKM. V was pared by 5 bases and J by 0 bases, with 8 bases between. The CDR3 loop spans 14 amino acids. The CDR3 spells CASSPATSYNEQFF. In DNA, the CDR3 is TGTGCCAGCAGTCCGGCCACCTCCTACAATGAGCAGTTCTTC.

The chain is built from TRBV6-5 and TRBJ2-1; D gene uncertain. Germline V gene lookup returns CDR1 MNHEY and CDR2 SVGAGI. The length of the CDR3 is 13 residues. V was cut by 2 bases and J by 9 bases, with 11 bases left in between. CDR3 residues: CASSYGRSGEQFF. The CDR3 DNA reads TGTGCCAGCAGTTACGGCCGGTCCGGTGAGCAGTTCTTC.

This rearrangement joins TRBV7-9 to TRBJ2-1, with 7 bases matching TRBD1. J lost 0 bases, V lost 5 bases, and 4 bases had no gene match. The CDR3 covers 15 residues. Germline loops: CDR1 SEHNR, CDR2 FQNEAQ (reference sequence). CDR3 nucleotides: TGTGCCAGCAGCGCAGGGGGTAGCTCCTACAATGAGCAGTTCTTC. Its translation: CASSAGGSSYNEQFF. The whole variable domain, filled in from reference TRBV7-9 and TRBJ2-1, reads DTGVSQNPRHKITKRGQNVTFRCDPISEHNRLYWYRQTLGQGPEFLTYFQNEAQLEKSRLLSDRFSAERPKGSFSTLEIQRTEQGDSAMYLCASSAGGSSYNEQFFGPGTRLTVL.